This T cell receptor (beta chain) was obtained from a study of CD8+ T cells in alopecia areata. This CDR3 has 15 residues. Germline V lookup: CDR1 GTSNPN, CDR2 SVGIG (reference sequence). The V end lost 5 bases, the J end lost 0 bases, and 16 bases lay between the germline ends. Isolated RNA was reverse transcribed into cDNA used as the sequencing template. TCRdb keeps only in-frame clones here, not all; method: immunoSEQ multiplex PCR. Here the sample spans more than 95,000 clones, 40% to 55% being singletons. The specimen was NKG2D-low CD8+ T cells sorted from blood. This chain connects TRBV30 to TRBJ1-2; D gene unclear. The receptor comes from a human donor with alopecia areata. This CDR3 is CAWVPGRVANYGYTF. In DNA, the CDR3 is TGTGCCTGGGTCCCCGGACGGGTAGCTAACTATGGCTACACCTTC.